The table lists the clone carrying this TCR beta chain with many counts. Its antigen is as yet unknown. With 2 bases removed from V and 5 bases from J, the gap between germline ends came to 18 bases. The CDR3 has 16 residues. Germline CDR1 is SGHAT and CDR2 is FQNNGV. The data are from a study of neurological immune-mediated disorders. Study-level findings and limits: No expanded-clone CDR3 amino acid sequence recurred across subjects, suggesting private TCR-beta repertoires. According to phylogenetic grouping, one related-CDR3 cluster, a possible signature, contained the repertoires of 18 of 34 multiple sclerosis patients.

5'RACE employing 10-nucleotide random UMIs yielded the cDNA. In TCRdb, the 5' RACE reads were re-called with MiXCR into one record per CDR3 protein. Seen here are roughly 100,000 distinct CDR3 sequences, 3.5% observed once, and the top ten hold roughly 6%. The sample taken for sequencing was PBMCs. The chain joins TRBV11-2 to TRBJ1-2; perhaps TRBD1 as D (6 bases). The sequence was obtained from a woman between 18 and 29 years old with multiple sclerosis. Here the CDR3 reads CASSLITGREGYGYTF. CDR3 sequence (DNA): TGTGCCAGCAGCTTAATCACAGGGCGAGAAGGATATGGCTACACCTTC.